Below, one T cell receptor beta chain is given with its context. Its antigen is not known. The protocol was immunoSEQ multiplex PCR, while the TCRdb copy is restricted to in-frame clones and leaves out a portion. This repertoire shows roughly 120,000 clones, 65% to 90% found once; its top ten account for about 7.8%. This entry comes from a study of T cell responses to AZD1222 COVID-19 vaccine. Points from the study as a whole: Following two doses of AZD1222, Spike-specific TCR breadth and depth rose.

The clonotype comes from an adult in good health. Sequenced here: peripheral blood, sampled on day 0 of AZD1222 vaccination.

CDR3 amino acids: CASSGEGTPSTDTQYF. For the CDR3, the DNA is TGTGCCAGTAGTGGTGAGGGAACCCCTAGCACAGATACGCAGTATTTT. V and J are TRBV19 and TRBJ2-3, with D possibly TRBD2 on 5 matching bases. The CDR3 contains 16 residues. Trimming removed 5 bases from V and 0 bases from J, with 15 bases in between. The germline CDR1 and CDR2 sequences are LNHDA and SQIVND (reference sequence).